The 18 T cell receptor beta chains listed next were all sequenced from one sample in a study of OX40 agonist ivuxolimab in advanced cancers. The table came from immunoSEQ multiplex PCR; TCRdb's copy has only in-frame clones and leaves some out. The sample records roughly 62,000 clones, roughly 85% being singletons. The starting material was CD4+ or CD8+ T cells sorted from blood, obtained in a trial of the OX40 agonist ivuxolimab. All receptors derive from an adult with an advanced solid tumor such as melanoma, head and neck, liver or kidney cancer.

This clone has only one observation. The CDR3 nucleotides are TGTGCCAGCAGTGTCCAAGCAGGGGATACGCAGTATTTT. Protein: CASSVQAGDTQYF. This chain connects TRBV6-4 to TRBJ2-3, with D tentatively TRBD1 (5 bases). This CDR3 has 13 amino acids. Trimming removed 4 bases at V and 6 bases at J, with 11 bases between. Germline V lookup: CDR1 MRHNA, CDR2 SNTAGT.

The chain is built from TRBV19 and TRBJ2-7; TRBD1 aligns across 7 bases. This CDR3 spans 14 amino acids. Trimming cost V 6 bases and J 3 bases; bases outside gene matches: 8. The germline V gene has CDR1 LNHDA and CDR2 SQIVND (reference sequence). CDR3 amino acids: CASSAGTADYEQYF. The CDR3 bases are TGTGCCAGTAGCGCCGGGACAGCAGACTACGAGCAGTACTTC.

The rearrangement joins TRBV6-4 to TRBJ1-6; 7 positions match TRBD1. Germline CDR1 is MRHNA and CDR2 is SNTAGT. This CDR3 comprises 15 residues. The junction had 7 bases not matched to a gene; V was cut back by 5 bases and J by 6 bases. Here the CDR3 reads CASSPDRASNSPLHF. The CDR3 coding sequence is TGTGCCAGCAGTCCTGACAGGGCTTCTAATTCACCCCTCCACTTT.

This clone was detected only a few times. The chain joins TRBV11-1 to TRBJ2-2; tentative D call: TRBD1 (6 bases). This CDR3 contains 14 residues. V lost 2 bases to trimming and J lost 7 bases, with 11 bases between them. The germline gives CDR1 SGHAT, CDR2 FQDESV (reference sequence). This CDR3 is CASSLLQGFGELFF. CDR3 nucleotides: TGTGCCAGCAGCTTATTACAGGGATTCGGGGAGCTGTTTTTT.

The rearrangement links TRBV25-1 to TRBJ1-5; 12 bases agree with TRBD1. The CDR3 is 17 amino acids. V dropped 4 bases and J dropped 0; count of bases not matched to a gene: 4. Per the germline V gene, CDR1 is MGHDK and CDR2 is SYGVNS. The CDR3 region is CASSAGQGAYSNQPQHF. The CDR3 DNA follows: TGTGCCAGCAGTGCGGGACAGGGGGCCTATAGCAATCAGCCCCAGCATTTT.

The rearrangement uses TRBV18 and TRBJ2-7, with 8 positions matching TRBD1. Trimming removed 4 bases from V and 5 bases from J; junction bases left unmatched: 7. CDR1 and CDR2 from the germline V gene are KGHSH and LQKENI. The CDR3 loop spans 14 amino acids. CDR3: CASSLGQGRDEQYF. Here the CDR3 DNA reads TGTGCCAGCTCACTCGGACAGGGTCGAGACGAGCAGTACTTC.

This CDR3 reads CASSARQGTNTEAFF. The CDR3 DNA reads as TGTGCCAGCAGCGCCCGACAGGGGACGAACACTGAAGCTTTCTTT. The chain recombines TRBV11-2 with TRBJ1-1; 8 nucleotides align to TRBD1. Germline-derived CDR1 and CDR2 are SGHAT and FQNNGV. CDR3 size: 15 residues. V shed 5 bases and J 1 base; nucleotides not matched to a gene: 6.

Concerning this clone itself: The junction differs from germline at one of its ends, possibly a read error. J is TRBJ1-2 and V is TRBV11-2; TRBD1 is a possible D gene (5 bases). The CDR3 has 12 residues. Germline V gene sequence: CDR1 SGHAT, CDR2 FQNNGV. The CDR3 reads CASSLAQGLHFF. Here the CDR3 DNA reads TGTGCCAGCAGCTTAGCCCAGGGACTCCATTTCTTC.

The CDR3 DNA reads as TGTGCCAGCAGTGGGACTAGCGGGAGGGGGACAGATACGCAGTATTTT. It specifies CASSGTSGRGTDTQYF. The rearrangement uses TRBV6-1 and TRBJ2-3; 15 bases align to TRBD2. With V trimmed by 4 bases and J by 3 bases, 2 bases remained unmatched. From germline, CDR1 is MNHNS and CDR2 SASEGT. The CDR3 is 16 amino acids.

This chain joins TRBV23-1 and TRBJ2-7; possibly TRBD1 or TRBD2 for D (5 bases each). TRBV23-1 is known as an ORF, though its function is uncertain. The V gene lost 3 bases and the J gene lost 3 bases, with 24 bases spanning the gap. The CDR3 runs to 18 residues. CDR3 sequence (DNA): TGCGCCAGCAGTCAGGGTGAAGCGAGGGAAGGACATAACTACGAGCAGTACTTC. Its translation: CASSQGEAREGHNYEQYF.

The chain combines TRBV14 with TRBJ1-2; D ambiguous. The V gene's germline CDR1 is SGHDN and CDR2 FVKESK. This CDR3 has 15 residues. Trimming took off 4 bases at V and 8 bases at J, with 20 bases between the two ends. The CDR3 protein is CASSLAVRGKGGYTF. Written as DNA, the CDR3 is TGTGCCAGCAGCCTCGCCGTTAGAGGGAAAGGCGGCTACACCTTC.

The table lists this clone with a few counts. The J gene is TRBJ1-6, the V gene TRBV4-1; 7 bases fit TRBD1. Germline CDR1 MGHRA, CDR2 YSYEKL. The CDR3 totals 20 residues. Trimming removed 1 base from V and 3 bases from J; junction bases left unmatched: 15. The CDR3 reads CASSQGHRGPPSYYNSPLHF. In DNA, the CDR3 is TGCGCCAGCAGCCAAGGGCATAGGGGGCCGCCATCCTACTATAATTCACCCCTCCACTTT.

The CDR3 nucleotides read TGTGCCTGGAGTGTACAGGAGTTCACTGAAGCTTTCTTT. It specifies CAWSVQEFTEAFF. The chain links TRBV30 to TRBJ1-1; the D gene is possibly TRBD1 (5 bases). The germline V and J ends were trimmed by 0 bases and 4 bases, with 9 bases remaining between them. This CDR3 comprises 13 residues. Looked up from germline, CDR1 is GTSNPN and CDR2 is SVGIG (reference sequence).

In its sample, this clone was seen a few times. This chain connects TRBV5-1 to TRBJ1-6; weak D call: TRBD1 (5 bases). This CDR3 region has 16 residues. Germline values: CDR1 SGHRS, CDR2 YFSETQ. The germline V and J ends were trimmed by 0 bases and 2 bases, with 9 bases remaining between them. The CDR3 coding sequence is TGCGCCAGCAGCTTGGGACAGCCTCCCTATAATTCACCCCTCCACTTT. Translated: CASSLGQPPYNSPLHF.

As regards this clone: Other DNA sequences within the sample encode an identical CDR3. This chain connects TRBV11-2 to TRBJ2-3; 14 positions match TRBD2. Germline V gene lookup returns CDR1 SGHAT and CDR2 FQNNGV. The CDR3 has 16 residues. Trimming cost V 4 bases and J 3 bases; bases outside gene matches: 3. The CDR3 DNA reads TGTGCCAGCAGCTCCGGGACTAGCGGGAGAACAGATACGCAGTATTTT. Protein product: CASSSGTSGRTDTQYF.

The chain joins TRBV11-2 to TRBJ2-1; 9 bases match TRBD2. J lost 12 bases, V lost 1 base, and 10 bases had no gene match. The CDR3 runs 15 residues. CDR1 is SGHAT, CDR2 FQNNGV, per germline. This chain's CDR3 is CASSLVGGGARRQFF. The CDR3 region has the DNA TGTGCCAGCAGCTTAGTCGGCGGGGGGGCCAGACGGCAGTTCTTC.

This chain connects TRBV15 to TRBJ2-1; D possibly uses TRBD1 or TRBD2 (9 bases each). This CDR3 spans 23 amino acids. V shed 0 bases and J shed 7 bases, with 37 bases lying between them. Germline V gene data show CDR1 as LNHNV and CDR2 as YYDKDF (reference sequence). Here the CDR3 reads CATSRDPLWGQGQSSGSVNEQFF. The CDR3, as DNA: TGTGCCACCAGCAGAGATCCTCTGTGGGGACAGGGCCAGAGTAGCGGGAGTGTGAATGAGCAGTTCTTC. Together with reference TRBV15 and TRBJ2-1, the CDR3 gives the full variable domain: DAMVIQNPRYQVTQFGKPVTLSCSQTLNHNVMYWYQQKSSQAPKLLFHYYDKDFNNEADTPDNFQSRRPNTSFCFLDIRSPGLGDTAMYLCATSRDPLWGQGQSSGSVNEQFFGPGTRLTVL.

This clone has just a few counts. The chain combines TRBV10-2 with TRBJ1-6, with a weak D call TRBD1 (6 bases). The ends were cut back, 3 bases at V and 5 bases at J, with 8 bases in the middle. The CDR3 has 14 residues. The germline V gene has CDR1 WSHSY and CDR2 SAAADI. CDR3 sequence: CASSDNRDNSPLHF. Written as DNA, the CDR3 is TGCGCCAGCAGTGATAACAGGGATAATTCACCCCTCCACTTT.